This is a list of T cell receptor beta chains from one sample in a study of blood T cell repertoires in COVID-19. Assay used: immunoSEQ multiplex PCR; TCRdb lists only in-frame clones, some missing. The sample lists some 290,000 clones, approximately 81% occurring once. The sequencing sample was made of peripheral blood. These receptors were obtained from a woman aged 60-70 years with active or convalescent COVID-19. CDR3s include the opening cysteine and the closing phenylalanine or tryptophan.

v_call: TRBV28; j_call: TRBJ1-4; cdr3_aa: CASSGLLFGEKLFF
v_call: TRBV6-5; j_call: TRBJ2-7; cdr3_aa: CASSYTVAGEQYF
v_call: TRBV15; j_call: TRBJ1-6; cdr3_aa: CATSRSRDKNNSPLHF
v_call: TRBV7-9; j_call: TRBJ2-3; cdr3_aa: CASSRSGGARDTQYF
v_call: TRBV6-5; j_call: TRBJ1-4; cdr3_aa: CASSPLPGDQLFF
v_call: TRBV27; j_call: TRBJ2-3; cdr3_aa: CASSAPRGGTDTQYF
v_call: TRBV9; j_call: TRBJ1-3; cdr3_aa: CASSVGTGGGGNTIYF
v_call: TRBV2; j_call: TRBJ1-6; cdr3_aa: CASRSEQVLNNSPLHF
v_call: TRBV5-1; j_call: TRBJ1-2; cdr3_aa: CASSLVAPYGYTF
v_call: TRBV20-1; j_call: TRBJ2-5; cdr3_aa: CSAPTRGTQYF
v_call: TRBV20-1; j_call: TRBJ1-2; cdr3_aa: CSASISGGTAPYGYTF
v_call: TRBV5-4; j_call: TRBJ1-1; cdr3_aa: CASSGRDRENTEAFF
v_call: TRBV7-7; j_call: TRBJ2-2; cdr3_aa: CASSPRRGGGTTGELFF
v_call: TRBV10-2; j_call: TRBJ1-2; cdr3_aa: CASSESKTGSNYGYTF
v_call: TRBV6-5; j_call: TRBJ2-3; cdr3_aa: CASSRLAGGHDTQYF
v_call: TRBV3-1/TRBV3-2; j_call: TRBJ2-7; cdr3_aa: CASSQDFWTGSVYEQYF
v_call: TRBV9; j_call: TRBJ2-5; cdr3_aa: CASSVGGGGRETQYF
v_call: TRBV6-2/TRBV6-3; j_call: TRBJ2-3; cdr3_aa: CASSARGPSSTDTQYF
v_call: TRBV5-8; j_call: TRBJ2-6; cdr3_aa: CASSLTVHSGANVLTF
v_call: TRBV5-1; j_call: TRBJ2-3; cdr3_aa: CASSPRLAGEDTQYF
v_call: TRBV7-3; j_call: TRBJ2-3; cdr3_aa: CASSSRMGGAPDTQYF
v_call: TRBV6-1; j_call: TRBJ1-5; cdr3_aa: CASSEAGVQPQHF
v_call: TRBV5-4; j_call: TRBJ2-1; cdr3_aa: CASSPAAGYNDEQFF
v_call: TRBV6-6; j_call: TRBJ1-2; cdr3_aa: CASSYPPDRTVHGYTF
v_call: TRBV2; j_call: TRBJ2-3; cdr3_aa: CASSEAELRSTDTQYF
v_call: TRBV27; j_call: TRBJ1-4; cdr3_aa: CASSLFRGEKLFF
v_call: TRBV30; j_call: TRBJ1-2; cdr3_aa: CAWGRTGGLYGYTF
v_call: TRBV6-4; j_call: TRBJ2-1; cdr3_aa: CASKGVAGINNEQFF
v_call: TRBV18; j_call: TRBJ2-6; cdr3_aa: CASSEQGPGANVLTF
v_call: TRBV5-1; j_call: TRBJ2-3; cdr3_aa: CASRGVPDTQYF
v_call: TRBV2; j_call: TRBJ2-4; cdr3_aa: CASCGVRIAKNIQYF
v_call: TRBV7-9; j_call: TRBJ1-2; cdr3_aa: CASSQAGIYYGYTF
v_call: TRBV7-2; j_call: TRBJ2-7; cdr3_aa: CASSLASYQGTPLPWYEQYF
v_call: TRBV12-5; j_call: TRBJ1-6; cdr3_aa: CASGSPYLHSPLHF
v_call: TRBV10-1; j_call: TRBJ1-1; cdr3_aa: CASSTSGTAEAFF
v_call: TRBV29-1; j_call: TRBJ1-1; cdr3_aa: CSVEGQRMNTEAFF
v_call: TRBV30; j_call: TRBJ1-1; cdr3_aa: CAWSRTLNTEAFF
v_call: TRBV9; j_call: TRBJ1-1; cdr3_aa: CASSVAGRGTEAFF
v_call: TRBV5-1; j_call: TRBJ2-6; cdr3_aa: CASSLAGTGRSGANVLTF
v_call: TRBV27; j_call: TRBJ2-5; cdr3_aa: CASSSRGSETQYF
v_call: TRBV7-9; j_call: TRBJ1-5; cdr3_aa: CASSLGWGFNQPQHF
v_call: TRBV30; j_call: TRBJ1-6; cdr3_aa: CAWSVQEGQGFFYNSPLHF
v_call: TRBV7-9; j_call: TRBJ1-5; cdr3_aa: CASSSTGAGPQPQHF
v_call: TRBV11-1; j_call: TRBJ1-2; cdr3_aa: CASSPRTGGFNYGYTF
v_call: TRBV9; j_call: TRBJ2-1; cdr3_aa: CASSRLAGGTHNEQFF
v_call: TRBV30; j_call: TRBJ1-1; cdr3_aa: CAWSVRRRAGGTEAFF
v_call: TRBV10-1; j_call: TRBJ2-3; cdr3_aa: CASSETSGGTDTQYF
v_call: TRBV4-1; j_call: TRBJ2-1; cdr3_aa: CASSQEYRAQYNEQFF
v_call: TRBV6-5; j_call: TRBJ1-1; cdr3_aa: CASSYSSGEANTEAFF
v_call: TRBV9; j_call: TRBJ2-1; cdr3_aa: CASSVRASGSNEQFF
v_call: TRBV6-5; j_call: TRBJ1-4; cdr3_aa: CASSYSWGGNEKLFF
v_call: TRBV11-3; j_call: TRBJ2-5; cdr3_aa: CASSPGQGVGETQYF
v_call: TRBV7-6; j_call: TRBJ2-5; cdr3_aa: CASSLLSGGAQETQYF
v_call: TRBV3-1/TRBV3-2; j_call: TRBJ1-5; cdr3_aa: CASSQDRSGEPHF
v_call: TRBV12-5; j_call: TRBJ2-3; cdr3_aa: CASGLVDIAGGDDTDTQYF